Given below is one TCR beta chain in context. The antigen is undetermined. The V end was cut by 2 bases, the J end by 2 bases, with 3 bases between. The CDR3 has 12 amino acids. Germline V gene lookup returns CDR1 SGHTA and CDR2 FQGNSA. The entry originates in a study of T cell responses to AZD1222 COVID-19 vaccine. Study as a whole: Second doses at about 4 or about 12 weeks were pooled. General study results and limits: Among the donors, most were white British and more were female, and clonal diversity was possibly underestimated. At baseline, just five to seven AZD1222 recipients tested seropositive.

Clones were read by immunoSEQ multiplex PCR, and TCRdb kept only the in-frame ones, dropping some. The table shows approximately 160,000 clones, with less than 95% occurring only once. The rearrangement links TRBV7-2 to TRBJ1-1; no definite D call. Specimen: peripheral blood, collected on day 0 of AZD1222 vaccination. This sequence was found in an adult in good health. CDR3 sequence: CASSLFNTEAFF. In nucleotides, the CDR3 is TGTGCCAGCAGCTTATTCAACACTGAAGCTTTCTTT. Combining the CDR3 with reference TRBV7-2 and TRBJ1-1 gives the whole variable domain GAGVSQSPSNKVTEKGKDVELRCDPISGHTALYWYRQSLGQGLEFLIYFQGNSAPDKSGLPSDRFSAERTGGSVSTLTIQRTQQEDSAVYLCASSLFNTEAFFGQGTRLTVV.